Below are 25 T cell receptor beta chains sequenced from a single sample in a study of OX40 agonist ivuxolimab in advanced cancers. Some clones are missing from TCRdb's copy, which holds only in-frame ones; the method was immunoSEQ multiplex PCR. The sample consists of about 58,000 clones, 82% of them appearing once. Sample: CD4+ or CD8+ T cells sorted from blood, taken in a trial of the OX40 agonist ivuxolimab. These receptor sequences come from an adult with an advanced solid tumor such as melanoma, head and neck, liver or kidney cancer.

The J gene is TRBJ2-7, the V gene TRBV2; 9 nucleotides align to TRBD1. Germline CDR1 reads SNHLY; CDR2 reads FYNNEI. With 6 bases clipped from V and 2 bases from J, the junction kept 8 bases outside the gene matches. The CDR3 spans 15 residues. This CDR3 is CASRETGTGTYEQYF. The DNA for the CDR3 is TGTGCCAGCAGGGAAACCGGGACAGGGACCTACGAGCAGTACTTC.

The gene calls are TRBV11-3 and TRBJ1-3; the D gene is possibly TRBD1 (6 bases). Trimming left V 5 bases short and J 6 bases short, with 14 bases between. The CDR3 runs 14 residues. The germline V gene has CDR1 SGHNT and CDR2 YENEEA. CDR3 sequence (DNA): TGTGCCAGCAGCCGGACAGAACCTTTAAACACCATATATTTT. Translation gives CASSRTEPLNTIYF.

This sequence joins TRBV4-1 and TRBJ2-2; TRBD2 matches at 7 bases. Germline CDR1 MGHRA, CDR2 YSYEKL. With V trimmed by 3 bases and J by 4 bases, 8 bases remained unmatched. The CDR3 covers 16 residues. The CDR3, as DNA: TGCGCCAGCAGCCAGGTGGGCGGGGGTGTCACCGGGGAGCTGTTTTTT. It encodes CASSQVGGGVTGELFF.

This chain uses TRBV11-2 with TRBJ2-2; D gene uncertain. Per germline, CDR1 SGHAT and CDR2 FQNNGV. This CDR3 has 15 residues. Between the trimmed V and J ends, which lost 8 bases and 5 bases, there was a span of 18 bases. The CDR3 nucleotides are TGTGCCAGCCCCCTACCGAGGTTGGGGACCGGGGAGCTGTTTTTT. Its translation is CASPLPRLGTGELFF.

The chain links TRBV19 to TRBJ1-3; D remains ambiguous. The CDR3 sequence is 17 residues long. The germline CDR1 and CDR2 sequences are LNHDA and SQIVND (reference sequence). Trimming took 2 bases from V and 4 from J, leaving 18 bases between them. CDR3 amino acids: CASSIRFGQALGNTIYF. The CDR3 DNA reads TGTGCCAGTAGTATAAGGTTTGGGCAGGCCCTCGGAAACACCATATATTTT.

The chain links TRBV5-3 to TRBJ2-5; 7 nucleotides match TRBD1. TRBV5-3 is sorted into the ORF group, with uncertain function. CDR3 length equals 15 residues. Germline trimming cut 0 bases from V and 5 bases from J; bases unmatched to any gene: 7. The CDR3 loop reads CARSLEVRGWETQYF. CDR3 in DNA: TGTGCCAGAAGCTTGGAAGTCAGGGGGTGGGAGACCCAGTACTTC.

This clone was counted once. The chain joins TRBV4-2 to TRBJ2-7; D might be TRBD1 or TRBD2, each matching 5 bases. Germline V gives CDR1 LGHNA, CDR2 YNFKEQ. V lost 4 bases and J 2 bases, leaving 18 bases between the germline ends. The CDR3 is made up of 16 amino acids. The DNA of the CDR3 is TGTGCCAGCAGCCCCCACCTCGGGGACGGAGCCTACGAGCAGTACTTC. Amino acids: CASSPHLGDGAYEQYF.

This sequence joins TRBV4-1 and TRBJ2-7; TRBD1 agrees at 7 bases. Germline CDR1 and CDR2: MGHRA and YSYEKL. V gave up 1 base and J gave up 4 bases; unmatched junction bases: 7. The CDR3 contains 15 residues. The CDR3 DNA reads TGCGCCAGCAGCCAAGGACCGGGACAGTCGTACGAGCAGTACTTC. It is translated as CASSQGPGQSYEQYF.

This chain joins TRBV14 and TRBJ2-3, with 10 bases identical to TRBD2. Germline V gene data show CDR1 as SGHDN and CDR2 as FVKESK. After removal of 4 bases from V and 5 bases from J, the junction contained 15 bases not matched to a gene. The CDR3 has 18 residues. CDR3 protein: CASSRRDRPSGRGDTQYF. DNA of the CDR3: TGTGCCAGCAGCCGCCGGGACAGACCTAGCGGGAGAGGAGATACGCAGTATTTT.

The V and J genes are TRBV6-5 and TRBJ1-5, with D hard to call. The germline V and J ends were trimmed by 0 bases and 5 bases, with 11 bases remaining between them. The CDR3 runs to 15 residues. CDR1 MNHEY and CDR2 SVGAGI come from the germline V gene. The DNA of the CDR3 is TGTGCCAGCAGTTACTCTTGGGGTGTCGATCAGCCCCAGCATTTT. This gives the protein CASSYSWGVDQPQHF.

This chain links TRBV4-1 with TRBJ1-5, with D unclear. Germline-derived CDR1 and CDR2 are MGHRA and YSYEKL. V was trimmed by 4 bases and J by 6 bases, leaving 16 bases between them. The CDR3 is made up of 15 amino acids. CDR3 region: CASSPEDRVAQPQHF. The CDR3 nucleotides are TGCGCCAGCAGCCCTGAAGATCGGGTGGCTCAGCCCCAGCATTTT.

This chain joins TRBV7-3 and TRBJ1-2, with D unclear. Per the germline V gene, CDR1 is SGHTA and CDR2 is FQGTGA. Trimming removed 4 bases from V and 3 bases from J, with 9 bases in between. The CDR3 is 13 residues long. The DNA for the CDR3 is TGTGCCAGCAGCTCCTCGCAGGACTATGGCTACACCTTC. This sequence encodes CASSSSQDYGYTF. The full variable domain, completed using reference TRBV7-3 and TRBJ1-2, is GAGVSQTPSNKVTEKGKYVELRCDPISGHTALYWYRQSLGQGPEFLIYFQGTGAADDSGLPNDRFFAVRPEGSVSTLKIQRTERGDSAVYLCASSSSQDYGYTFGSGTRLTVV.

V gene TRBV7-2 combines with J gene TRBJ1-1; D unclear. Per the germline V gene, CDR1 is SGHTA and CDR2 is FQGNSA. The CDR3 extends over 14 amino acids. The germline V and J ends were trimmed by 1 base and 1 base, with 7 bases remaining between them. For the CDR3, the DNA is TGTGCCAGCAGCTTAGGTCCTAGGAACACTGAAGCTTTCTTT. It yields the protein CASSLGPRNTEAFF.

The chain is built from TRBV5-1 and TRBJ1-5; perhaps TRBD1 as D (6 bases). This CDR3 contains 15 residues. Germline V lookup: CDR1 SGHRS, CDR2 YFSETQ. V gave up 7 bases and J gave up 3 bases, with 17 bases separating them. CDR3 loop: CASGGRTVDNQPQHF. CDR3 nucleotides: TGCGCCAGCGGGGGGCGAACAGTTGACAATCAGCCCCAGCATTTT.

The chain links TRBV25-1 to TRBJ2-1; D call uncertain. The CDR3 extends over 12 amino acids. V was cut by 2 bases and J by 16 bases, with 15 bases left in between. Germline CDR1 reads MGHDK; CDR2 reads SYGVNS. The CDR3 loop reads CASSETARVIFF. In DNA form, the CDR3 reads TGTGCCAGCAGTGAAACGGCTAGAGTCATCTTCTTC.

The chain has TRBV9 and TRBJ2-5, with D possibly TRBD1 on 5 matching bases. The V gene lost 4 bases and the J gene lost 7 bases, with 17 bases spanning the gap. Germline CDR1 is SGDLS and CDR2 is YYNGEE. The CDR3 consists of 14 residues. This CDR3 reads CASSPNRSPWTQYF. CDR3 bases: TGTGCCAGCAGCCCAAACAGGTCCCCTTGGACCCAGTACTTC.

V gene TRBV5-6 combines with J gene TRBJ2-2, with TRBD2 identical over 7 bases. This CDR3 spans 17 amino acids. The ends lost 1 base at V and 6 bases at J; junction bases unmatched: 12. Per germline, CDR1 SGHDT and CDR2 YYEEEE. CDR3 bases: TGTGCCAGCAGCTTGTTGGGCCGGGGAGGGTCCGCCGGGGAGCTGTTTTTT. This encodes CASSLLGRGGSAGELFF.

The CDR3 reads CASSLAIAGGLKSYEQYF. CDR3 nucleotide sequence: TGCGCCAGCAGCTTGGCGATAGCGGGGGGACTAAAATCCTACGAGCAGTACTTC. The chain is built from TRBV5-1 and TRBJ2-7, with TRBD2 matching 10 bases. From germline, CDR1 is SGHRS and CDR2 YFSETQ. V shed 0 bases and J 1 base; nucleotides not matched to a gene: 10. This CDR3 is 18 amino acids long.

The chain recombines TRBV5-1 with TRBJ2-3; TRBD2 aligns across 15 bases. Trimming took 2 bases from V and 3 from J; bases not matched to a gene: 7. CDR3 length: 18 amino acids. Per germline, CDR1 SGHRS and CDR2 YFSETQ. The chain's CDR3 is CASSFPGLAGGRTDTQYF. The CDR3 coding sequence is TGCGCCAGCAGCTTCCCGGGACTAGCGGGAGGAAGAACAGATACGCAGTATTTT. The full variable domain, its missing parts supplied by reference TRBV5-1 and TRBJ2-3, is KAGVTQTPRYLIKTRGQQVTLSCSPISGHRSVSWYQQTPGQGLQFLFEYFSETQRNKGNFPGRFSGRQFSNSRSEMNVSTLELGDSALYLCASSFPGLAGGRTDTQYFGPGTRLTVL.

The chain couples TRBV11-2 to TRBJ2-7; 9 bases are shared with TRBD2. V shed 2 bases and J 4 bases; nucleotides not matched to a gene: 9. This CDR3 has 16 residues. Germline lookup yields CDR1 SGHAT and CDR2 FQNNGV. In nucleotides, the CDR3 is TGTGCCAGCAGCTTAATGGCTAGCGGGACCCCGTACGAGCAGTACTTC. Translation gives CASSLMASGTPYEQYF.

Here the CDR3 reads CASSPGDDTQYF. The CDR3 region has the DNA TGTGCCAGCAGCCCAGGGGACGATACGCAGTATTTT. The chain has TRBV7-3 and TRBJ2-3, with a weak D call TRBD1 (6 bases). Germline V lookup: CDR1 SGHTA, CDR2 FQGTGA. The CDR3 covers 12 residues. Trimming stripped 5 bases from V and 6 bases from J, with 9 bases between.

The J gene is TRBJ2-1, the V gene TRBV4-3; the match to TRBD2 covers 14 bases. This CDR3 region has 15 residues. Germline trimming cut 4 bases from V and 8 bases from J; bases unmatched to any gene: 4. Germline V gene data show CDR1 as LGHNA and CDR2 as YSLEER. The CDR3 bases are TGCGCCAGCAGCCCGGGACTAGCGGGAGTTGATGAGCAGTTCTTC. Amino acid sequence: CASSPGLAGVDEQFF.

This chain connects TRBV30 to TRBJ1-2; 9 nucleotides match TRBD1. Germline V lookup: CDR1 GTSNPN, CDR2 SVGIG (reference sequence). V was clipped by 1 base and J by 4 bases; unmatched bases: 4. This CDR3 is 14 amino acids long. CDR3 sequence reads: CAWSAGTGRYGYTF. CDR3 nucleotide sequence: TGTGCCTGGAGTGCCGGGACAGGGCGCTATGGCTACACCTTC.

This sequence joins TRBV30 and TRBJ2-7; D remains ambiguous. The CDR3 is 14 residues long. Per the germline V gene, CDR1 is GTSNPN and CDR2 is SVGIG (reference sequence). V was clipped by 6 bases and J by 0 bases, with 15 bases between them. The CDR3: CACSATPGSYEQYF. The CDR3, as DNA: TGTGCCTGCAGCGCCACCCCGGGCTCCTACGAGCAGTACTTC.

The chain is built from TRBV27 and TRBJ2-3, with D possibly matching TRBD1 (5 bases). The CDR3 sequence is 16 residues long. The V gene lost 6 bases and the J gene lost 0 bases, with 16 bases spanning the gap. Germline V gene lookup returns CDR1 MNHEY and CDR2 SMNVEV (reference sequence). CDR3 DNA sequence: TGTGCCAGCAGCCTCCTTCAGGGTTGGAGCACAGATACGCAGTATTTT. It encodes CASSLLQGWSTDTQYF.